The 31 T cell receptor beta chains in this list originate from one sample, sequenced in a study of blood T cell repertoires in COVID-19. Using immunoSEQ multiplex PCR, the repertoire was profiled, and TCRdb retains in-frame clones only, with some absent. This sample yields about 190,000 clones, of which over 75% are seen a single time; roughly 13% belongs to the top ten. Sequences were obtained from peripheral blood. These receptor sequences come from a man aged 50-60 years who had recovered from COVID-19.

The V call is TRBV28, the J call TRBJ2-5, with D possibly TRBD2 on 6 matching bases. From germline, CDR1 is MDHEN and CDR2 SYDVKM. V was pared by 1 base and J by 5 bases, with 14 bases between. The CDR3 spans 15 residues. CDR3 sequence reads: CASSLLLVGGETQYF. The CDR3, as DNA: TGTGCCAGCAGTTTATTACTAGTTGGGGGGGAGACCCAGTACTTC.

The gene calls are TRBV30 and TRBJ1-2, with TRBD1 matching over 9 bases. V lost 2 bases and J lost 4; bases outside the gene matches: 5. The CDR3 totals 14 residues. Germline V gives CDR1 GTSNPN, CDR2 SVGIG (reference sequence). CDR3 DNA: TGTGCCTGGAGTCCCAACAGGGGGCCCTATGGCTACACCTTC. Protein: CAWSPNRGPYGYTF.

This rearrangement joins TRBV5-1 to TRBJ2-3; D call uncertain. Per the germline V gene, CDR1 is SGHRS and CDR2 is YFSETQ. The CDR3 sequence is 16 residues long. Trimming pared 0 bases from V and 0 bases from J, leaving 11 bases between. The CDR3 nucleotides read TGCGCCAGCAGCTTGGGAGTCGCCAAAAGCACAGATACGCAGTATTTT. Its translation is CASSLGVAKSTDTQYF.

The chain employs TRBV2 and TRBJ2-1; 9 bases match TRBD2. CDR3 length: 14 residues. Germline lookup yields CDR1 SNHLY and CDR2 FYNNEI. J was trimmed by 7 bases and V by 4 bases; bases with no gene match: 5. The CDR3 sequence is CASSGGRAPNEQFF. DNA of the CDR3: TGTGCCAGCAGTGGCGGGAGGGCGCCGAATGAGCAGTTCTTC.

The CDR3 here is CSASPGLAGAGGANVLTF. CDR3 bases: TGCAGTGCTAGTCCCGGACTAGCGGGAGCGGGTGGGGCCAACGTCCTGACTTTC. The chain joins TRBV20-1 to TRBJ2-6; 13 nucleotides align to TRBD2. J lost 3 bases, V lost 3 bases, and 8 bases had no gene match. The CDR3 has 18 residues. The germline gives CDR1 DFQATT, CDR2 SNEGSKA (reference sequence).

This chain connects TRBV7-7 to TRBJ2-5; 7 bases fit TRBD1. Per the germline V gene, CDR1 is SSHAT and CDR2 is FNYEAQ (reference sequence). Trimming took 4 bases from V and 0 from J; bases not matched to a gene: 2. The CDR3 spans 14 residues. The CDR3 nucleotides read TGTGCCAGCAGCTCGGGACAGTACCAAGAGACCCAGTACTTC. It specifies CASSSGQYQETQYF.

This chain connects TRBV11-2 to TRBJ1-2, with 10 bases aligning to TRBD1. J gave up 0 bases and V 5 bases, and 3 bases lay outside the gene matches. Germline CDR1 reads SGHAT; CDR2 reads FQNNGV. The CDR3 spans 15 residues. The chain's CDR3 is CASSADRGTNYGYTF. CDR3 nucleotide sequence: TGTGCCAGCAGCGCGGACAGGGGGACTAACTATGGCTACACCTTC.

CDR3 in DNA: TGTGCCAGCAGCCAAGAGCTCGGGGGGAATTCACCCCTCCACTTT. Its protein is CASSQELGGNSPLHF. The V and J genes are TRBV14 and TRBJ1-6; possible D gene TRBD1, 5 bases. CDR3 length: 15 amino acids. Germline CDR1 reads SGHDN; CDR2 reads FVKESK. V lost 0 bases, J lost 7 bases, and 10 bases lay in between.

The chain combines TRBV4-1 with TRBJ1-5; perhaps TRBD1 as D (5 bases). Germline CDR1 reads MGHRA; CDR2 reads YSYEKL. The CDR3 contains 17 residues. Trimming shortened V by 1 base and J by 0 bases, and 13 bases separated the two germline ends. CDR3 protein: CASSQGGGYYSNQPQHF. The DNA for the CDR3 is TGCGCCAGCAGCCAAGGGGGGGGATACTATAGCAATCAGCCCCAGCATTTT.

The chain joins TRBV10-3 to TRBJ1-3, with D hard to call. Trimming took 2 bases from V and 2 from J, leaving 7 bases between them. Germline V gene lookup returns CDR1 ENHRY and CDR2 SYGVKD. CDR3 length: 14 residues. The CDR3 DNA is TGTGCCATCAGTGAGCAGGTTACTGGAAACACCATATATTTT. Translation: CAISEQVTGNTIYF.

The rearrangement joins TRBV9 to TRBJ2-5, with TRBD2 matching 12 bases. The CDR3 is made up of 16 amino acids. Germline V gives CDR1 SGDLS, CDR2 YYNGEE. V gave up 1 base and J gave up 3 bases; unmatched junction bases: 4. Here the CDR3 DNA reads TGTGCCAGCAGCGTATCAGGACTAGCGGGGAAAGAGACCCAGTACTTC. The encoded protein is CASSVSGLAGKETQYF.

This chain links TRBV27 with TRBJ1-1; possible D gene TRBD1, 5 bases. Germline V gene data show CDR1 as MNHEY and CDR2 as SMNVEV (reference sequence). V was trimmed by 5 bases and J by 1 base, leaving 8 bases between them. The CDR3 extends over 13 amino acids. The DNA of the CDR3 is TGTGCCAGCAGTCGCAGGGAGAACACTGAAGCTTTCTTT. Translated, it gives CASSRRENTEAFF.

The rearrangement links TRBV30 to TRBJ2-7; D is unresolved. V was cut by 4 bases and J by 2 bases, with 6 bases left in between. Germline CDR1 and CDR2: GTSNPN and SVGIG (reference sequence). The CDR3 contains 11 residues. The CDR3 coding sequence is TGTGCCTGGACTAGTACCTACGAGCAGTACTTC. Protein product: CAWTSTYEQYF.

The V call is TRBV4-2, the J call TRBJ1-2, with TRBD1 as a possible D gene (6 bases). Germline loops: CDR1 LGHNA, CDR2 YNFKEQ. Trimming pared 1 base from V and 6 bases from J, leaving 12 bases between. This CDR3 is built from 14 residues. CDR3 protein: CASSQVLGADGYTF. CDR3 in DNA: TGTGCCAGCAGCCAAGTCTTGGGGGCGGATGGCTACACCTTC.

The chain recombines TRBV12-3 or TRBV12-4 with TRBJ1-2; no clear D gene. Trimming pared 5 bases from V and 7 bases from J, leaving 8 bases between. There are 11 residues in the CDR3. As DNA, the CDR3 is TGTGCCAGCAGTCGCTCCGGTGGCTACACCTTC. Its protein is CASSRSGGYTF.

The rearrangement uses TRBV5-1 and TRBJ2-7, with TRBD2 matching over 7 bases. The CDR3 is 17 amino acids. CDR1 and CDR2 (germline): SGHRS, YFSETQ. J lost 5 bases, V lost 1 base, and 15 bases had no gene match. The CDR3 bases are TGCGCCAGCAGCTTGACGGGTAGCGGGCCGTCTGGAAACGAGCAGTACTTC. Protein sequence: CASSLTGSGPSGNEQYF.

CDR3 bases: TGTGCCTGGAGTGTTGGGCAGTCTATCTCCTACGAGCAGTACTTC. Translated: CAWSVGQSISYEQYF. The chain carries TRBV30 and TRBJ2-7; D call uncertain. Per the germline V gene, CDR1 is GTSNPN and CDR2 is SVGIG (reference sequence). The CDR3 consists of 15 residues. The V and J ends lost 0 bases and 0 bases respectively, with 12 bases between them.

J is TRBJ1-1 and V is TRBV5-4, with D unresolved. V was shortened by 0 bases and J by 0 bases, with 3 bases between the two germline ends. Germline V CDR1 and CDR2: SGHNT, YYREEE (reference sequence). The CDR3 is made up of 13 amino acids. The CDR3 nucleotides are TGTGCCAGCAGCTTGGCCTTGAACACTGAAGCTTTCTTT. It yields the protein CASSLALNTEAFF. Combining the CDR3 with reference TRBV5-4 and TRBJ1-1 gives the whole variable domain ETGVTQSPTHLIKTRGQQVTLRCSSQSGHNTVSWYQQALGQGPQFIFQYYREEENGRGNFPPRFSGLQFPNYSSELNVNALELDDSALYLCASSLALNTEAFFGQGTRLTVV.

The J gene is TRBJ2-1, the V gene TRBV21-1; the D call in the table, TRBD2, was not verified against the DNA. TRBV21-1 corresponds to a pseudogene. The CDR3 sequence is 16 residues long. CDR3 DNA: TGTGCCAGCAGCATGGGGACTAGCGGGACCGCTAATGAGCAGTTCTTC. It codes for CASSMGTSGTANEQFF.

The chain uses TRBV30 and TRBJ2-5; tentative D call: TRBD1 (5 bases). The CDR3 runs 11 residues. Trimming pared 4 bases from V and 5 bases from J, leaving 8 bases between. Germline V gene lookup returns CDR1 GTSNPN and CDR2 SVGIG (reference sequence). The CDR3 reads CAWTPGETQYF. CDR3 DNA sequence: TGTGCCTGGACCCCAGGGGAGACCCAGTACTTC.

V is TRBV7-9 and J is TRBJ2-1, with TRBD2 identical over 10 bases. The CDR3 is made up of 17 amino acids. With 3 bases clipped from V and 4 bases from J, the junction kept 9 bases outside the gene matches. Looked up from germline, CDR1 is SEHNR and CDR2 is FQNEAQ (reference sequence). The CDR3 reads CASSFTSGKVVYNEQFF. As DNA, the CDR3 is TGTGCCAGCAGCTTTACTAGCGGGAAGGTTGTGTACAATGAGCAGTTCTTC. Drawing the rest from reference TRBV7-9 and TRBJ2-1, the complete variable domain is DTGVSQNPRHKITKRGQNVTFRCDPISEHNRLYWYRQTLGQGPEFLTYFQNEAQLEKSRLLSDRFSAERPKGSFSTLEIQRTEQGDSAMYLCASSFTSGKVVYNEQFFGPGTRLTVL.

As DNA, the CDR3 is TGTGCCAGCGGCCTCGGGCGGGAGACCGGGGAGCTGTTTTTT. This codes for CASGLGRETGELFF. The chain couples TRBV7-2 to TRBJ2-2, with TRBD2 identical over 7 bases. This CDR3 is 14 amino acids long. The trim removed 8 bases at V and 5 bases at J, leaving 8 bases unmatched. Per the germline V gene, CDR1 is SGHTA and CDR2 is FQGNSA.

The V call is TRBV6-4, the J call TRBJ2-1; 10 bases agree with TRBD2. The ends lost 0 bases at V and 0 bases at J; junction bases unmatched: 5. The germline V gene has CDR1 MRHNA and CDR2 SNTAGT. This CDR3 contains 18 residues. CDR3 protein: CASSDSSTSGPSYNEQFF. The CDR3 DNA reads as TGTGCCAGCAGTGACTCGTCGACTAGCGGGCCCTCCTACAATGAGCAGTTCTTC.

The chain combines TRBV27 with TRBJ1-4; 9 bases fit TRBD1. The CDR3 contains 15 residues. V lost 5 bases and J lost 7; bases outside the gene matches: 8. The V gene's germline CDR1 is MNHEY and CDR2 SMNVEV (reference sequence). The DNA for the CDR3 is TGTGCCAGCAGTACCCGACAGGGGGATAGTGAAAAACTGTTTTTT. This codes for CASSTRQGDSEKLFF.

The rearrangement links TRBV11-2 to TRBJ2-3; 7 nucleotides agree with TRBD2. J gave up 0 bases and V 7 bases, and 10 bases lay outside the gene matches. Germline V lookup: CDR1 SGHAT, CDR2 FQNNGV. This CDR3 has 16 residues. The CDR3 sequence is CASTLGREWSTDTQYF. In DNA form, the CDR3 reads TGTGCCAGCACCTTGGGGAGGGAGTGGAGCACAGATACGCAGTATTTT.

This clone occurred once. The J gene is TRBJ2-1, the V gene TRBV19; 9 bases align to TRBD1. V lost 1 base, J lost 8 bases, and 12 bases stayed unmatched. The CDR3 sequence is 17 residues long. Germline CDR1 and CDR2: LNHDA and SQIVND (reference sequence). The CDR3 loop is CASSIGPTGGLPHEQFF. The CDR3 DNA is TGTGCCAGTAGTATAGGCCCCACAGGGGGCCTTCCCCATGAGCAGTTCTTC.

The rearrangement joins TRBV19 to TRBJ2-2; possible D gene TRBD2, 6 bases. Trimming took 5 bases from V and 5 from J, leaving 18 bases between them. Germline V gene lookup returns CDR1 LNHDA and CDR2 SQIVND (reference sequence). The CDR3 totals 16 residues. CDR3 bases: TGTGCCAGTAGTGATCTCACCAGGGCGGGGACCGGGGAGCTGTTTTTT. It is translated as CASSDLTRAGTGELFF.

This rearrangement joins TRBV11-3 to TRBJ2-1; no clear D. This CDR3 is built from 13 residues. The germline gives CDR1 SGHNT, CDR2 YENEEA. The V gene lost 5 bases and the J gene lost 4 bases, with 9 bases spanning the gap. This chain's CDR3 is CASSRELYNEQFF. The CDR3 DNA is TGTGCCAGCAGCCGCGAGCTATACAATGAGCAGTTCTTC.

The chain links TRBV18 to TRBJ2-7, with 8 bases aligning to TRBD2. Per the germline V gene, CDR1 is KGHSH and CDR2 is LQKENI. V was clipped by 3 bases and J by 4 bases; unmatched bases: 5. CDR3 length: 14 residues. The CDR3 loop reads CASSPKTSVYEQYF. For the CDR3, the DNA is TGTGCCAGCTCACCCAAGACTAGCGTATACGAGCAGTACTTC.

The chain couples TRBV2 to TRBJ1-4; TRBD1 matches at 9 bases. The CDR3 runs 16 residues. V dropped 3 bases and J dropped 6; count of bases not matched to a gene: 8. Germline V lookup: CDR1 SNHLY, CDR2 FYNNEI. This CDR3 reads CASSDFRDRVDEKLFF. CDR3 bases: TGTGCCAGCAGTGATTTTCGGGACAGGGTTGATGAAAAACTGTTTTTT.

In DNA, the CDR3 is TGTGCCTGGAGTTCCGGGACAGGGTATGAAAAACTGTTTTTT. Translating it yields CAWSSGTGYEKLFF. The chain carries TRBV30 and TRBJ1-4, with 9 bases fitting TRBD1. Germline lookup yields CDR1 GTSNPN and CDR2 SVGIG (reference sequence). The CDR3 is 14 residues long. V was clipped by 2 bases and J by 6 bases; unmatched bases: 4. Supplemented by reference TRBV30 and TRBJ1-4, the full variable domain reads SQTIHQWPATLVQPVGSPLSLECTVEGTSNPNLYWYRQAAGRGLQLLFYSVGIGQISSEVPQNLSASRPQDRQFILSSKKLLLSDSGFYLCAWSSGTGYEKLFFGSGTQLSVL.